This section outlines one T cell receptor beta chain sequence together with its context. This CDR3 region has 17 residues. Trimming left V 1 base short and J 4 bases short, with 19 bases between. CDR1 is SGHTA, CDR2 FQGNSA, per germline. Generated by immunoSEQ multiplex PCR, the TCRdb table keeps only in-frame clones and is missing some. Here the sample spans about 61,000 clones, more than 85% being singletons. This specimen comes from a study of OX40 agonist ivuxolimab in advanced cancers. For the study at large: Each patient was given ivuxolimab into a vein every 2 weeks, at 0.01 to 10 mg/kg.

The input for sequencing was CD4+ or CD8+ T cells sorted from blood, taken in a trial of the OX40 agonist ivuxolimab. The TCR originated in an adult with an advanced solid tumor such as melanoma, head and neck, liver or kidney cancer. V is TRBV7-2 and J is TRBJ1-1; D possibly corresponds to TRBD1 (6 bases). The CDR3, as DNA: TGTGCCAGCAGCTTAGAATTCGACAGGCTATGGACCACTGAAGCTTTCTTT. This codes for CASSLEFDRLWTTEAFF.